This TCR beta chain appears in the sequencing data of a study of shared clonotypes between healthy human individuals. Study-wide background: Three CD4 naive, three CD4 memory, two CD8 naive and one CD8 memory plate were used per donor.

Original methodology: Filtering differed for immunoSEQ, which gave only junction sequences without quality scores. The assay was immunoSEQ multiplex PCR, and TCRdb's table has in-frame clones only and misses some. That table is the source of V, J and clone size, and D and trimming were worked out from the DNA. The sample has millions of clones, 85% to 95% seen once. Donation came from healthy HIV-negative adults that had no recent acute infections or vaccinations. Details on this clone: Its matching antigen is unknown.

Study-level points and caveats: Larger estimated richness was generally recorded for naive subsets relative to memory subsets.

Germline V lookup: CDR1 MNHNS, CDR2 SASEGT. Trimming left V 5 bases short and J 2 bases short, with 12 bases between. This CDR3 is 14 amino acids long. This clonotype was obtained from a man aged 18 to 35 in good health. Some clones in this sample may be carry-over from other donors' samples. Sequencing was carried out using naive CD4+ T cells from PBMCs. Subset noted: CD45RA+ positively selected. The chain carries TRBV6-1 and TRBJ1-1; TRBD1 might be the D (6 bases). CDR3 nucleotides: TGTGCCAGCAGTCTACAGGGATTAAACACTGAAGCTTTCTTT. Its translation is CASSLQGLNTEAFF.